These 23 T cell receptor beta chains came from one sample sequenced in a study of T cell changes during pregnancy in multiple sclerosis. The repertoire was sequenced with immunoSEQ multiplex PCR; TCRdb's copy has only in-frame clones and lacks some. The repertoire holds tens of thousands of clones, with 85% to 95% as singletons. Specimen: CD4+ T cells from peripheral blood mononuclear cells, collected in the second trimester of pregnancy. These receptors originate from a female donor with multiple sclerosis, enrolled in a pregnancy study.

The table lists this clone with a count of one. The J gene is TRBJ2-2, the V gene TRBV28; D is perhaps TRBD1 (6 bases). V lost 1 base and J lost 1, with 10 bases in between. The CDR3 extends over 16 amino acids. The germline CDR1 and CDR2 sequences are MDHEN and SYDVKM. This CDR3 reads CASSLFGTRNTGELFF. The CDR3 bases are TGTGCCAGCAGTTTATTCGGGACACGGAACACCGGGGAGCTGTTTTTT.

The genes are TRBV7-9 and TRBJ2-2; D not resolved. Germline V gene sequence: CDR1 SEHNR, CDR2 FQNEAQ (reference sequence). V lost 3 bases and J lost 7, with 12 bases in between. CDR3 length equals 14 residues. CDR3 nucleotide sequence: TGTGCCAGCAGCTTCGCGGTCTCGGGCGGGGAGCTGTTTTTT. As protein: CASSFAVSGGELFF.

This sequence joins TRBV9 and TRBJ2-7, with D possibly being TRBD1 (5 bases). Trimming shortened V by 0 bases and J by 1 base, and 11 bases separated the two germline ends. Germline CDR1 and CDR2: SGDLS and YYNGEE. The CDR3 is 15 amino acids. The CDR3 protein is CASSVGLQGSYEQYF. The DNA of the CDR3 is TGTGCCAGCAGCGTAGGGTTGCAGGGTTCCTACGAGCAGTACTTC.

The V call is TRBV11-2, the J call TRBJ2-2; D is possibly TRBD2 (6 bases). V was trimmed by 3 bases and J by 4 bases, leaving 24 bases between them. The CDR3 has 19 amino acids. Per germline, CDR1 SGHAT and CDR2 FQNNGV. The CDR3 here is CASSFPSLGRELGTGELFF. The CDR3 region has the DNA TGTGCCAGCAGCTTCCCCTCTTTAGGACGGGAGTTGGGCACCGGGGAGCTGTTTTTT.

V gene TRBV28 combines with J gene TRBJ1-2; D might be TRBD1 (5 bases). The length of the CDR3 is 16 residues. Germline-derived CDR1 and CDR2 are MDHEN and SYDVKM. Trimming took off 5 bases at V and 8 bases at J, with 24 bases between the two ends. CDR3 sequence reads: CASSPNDAIAGRGYTF. Here the CDR3 DNA reads TGTGCCAGCAGTCCAAACGACGCAATTGCGGGGCGCGGCTACACCTTC.

The chain has TRBV5-6 and TRBJ2-3; D gene unclear. CDR1 is SGHDT, CDR2 YYEEEE, per germline. The CDR3 covers 16 residues. V dropped 0 bases and J dropped 0 bases, with 11 bases sitting between them. The CDR3 loop reads CASSLGRRPSTDTQYF. In DNA, the CDR3 is TGTGCCAGCAGCTTGGGGCGGAGACCTAGCACAGATACGCAGTATTTT.

This chain connects TRBV30 to TRBJ1-3; unclear D gene. There are 13 residues in the CDR3. Between the trimmed V and J ends, which lost 7 bases and 0 bases, there was a span of 10 bases. In germline, CDR1 is GTSNPN, CDR2 SVGIG (reference sequence). CDR3 residues: CAFGLRSGNTIYF. The CDR3, as DNA: TGTGCCTTTGGACTGCGCTCTGGAAACACCATATATTTT.

The chain combines TRBV6-6 with TRBJ1-2, with D unresolved. V lost 2 bases and J 0 bases, leaving 10 bases between the germline ends. Germline CDR1 reads MNHNY; CDR2 reads SVGAGI (reference sequence). The CDR3 has 15 residues. CDR3: CASSYESQANYGYTF. Written as DNA, the CDR3 is TGTGCCAGCAGTTACGAGTCCCAAGCTAACTATGGCTACACCTTC.

J is TRBJ1-2 and V is TRBV2; D perhaps matches TRBD1 (6 bases). Trimming pared 5 bases from V and 0 bases from J, leaving 10 bases between. The germline CDR1 and CDR2 sequences are SNHLY and FYNNEI. CDR3 size: 14 residues. The CDR3 sequence is CASSRQATNYGYTF. In DNA, the CDR3 is TGTGCCAGCAGTCGACAGGCAACTAACTATGGCTACACCTTC. Looking up the rest from reference TRBV2 and TRBJ1-2 gives the full variable domain: EPEVTQTPSHQVTQMGQEVILRCVPISNHLYFYWYRQILGQKVEFLVSFYNNEISEKSEIFDDQFSVERPDGSNFTLKIRSTKLEDSAMYFCASSRQATNYGYTFGSGTRLTVV.

The chain joins TRBV21-1 to TRBJ2-3; the DNA was not used to check the table's D call, TRBD1. TRBV21-1 is reported as a pseudogene. The CDR3 extends over 19 amino acids. The CDR3 loop is CASSKARRGQPPCTDTQYF. CDR3 DNA sequence: TGTGCCAGCAGCAAAGCGCGTAGGGGACAACCACCTTGCACAGATACGCAGTATTTT.

V and J are TRBV27 and TRBJ2-7; possible D gene TRBD2, 5 bases. V lost 7 bases and J lost 5, with 21 bases in between. Germline-derived CDR1 and CDR2 are MNHEY and SMNVEV (reference sequence). CDR3 size: 15 residues. CDR3 sequence reads: CASTLASGHLNEQYF. The CDR3 DNA reads TGTGCCAGCACCTTGGCGAGCGGTCACCTAAACGAGCAGTACTTC.

This clone came up once. V usage is TRBV7-2 and J usage is TRBJ2-3; 9 bases agree with TRBD2. Germline V lookup: CDR1 SGHTA, CDR2 FQGNSA. With 7 bases clipped from V and 3 bases from J, the junction kept 8 bases outside the gene matches. This CDR3 is 15 amino acids long. CDR3 bases: TGTGCCAGCACCCAGCGGACTAGCGAGACAGATACGCAGTATTTT. The encoded protein is CASTQRTSETDTQYF.

This sequence joins TRBV7-6 and TRBJ2-2; D is possibly TRBD2 (6 bases). CDR3 size: 18 residues. Trimming cost V 2 bases and J 4 bases, with 20 bases left between them. Germline-derived CDR1 and CDR2 are SGHVS and FNYEAQ. DNA of the CDR3: TGTGCCAGCAGCTTACGGTCACGTGCGGGAATGGGCACCGGGGAGCTGTTTTTT. Translation gives CASSLRSRAGMGTGELFF.

In DNA, the CDR3 is TGTGCCAGCAGGCCAACGCGGGGGGCTGGCGAGCAGTACTTC. It specifies CASRPTRGAGEQYF. The chain joins TRBV16 to TRBJ2-7, with 8 nucleotides matching TRBD2. This CDR3 has 14 amino acids. The V gene end was trimmed by 6 bases and the J gene end by 6 bases; junction bases not matched to a gene: 10. Germline V gives CDR1 KGHSY, CDR2 FQNENV.

The chain employs TRBV2 and TRBJ2-7; TRBD2 matches 9 bases. The CDR3 is made up of 16 amino acids. V lost 6 bases and J lost 6; bases outside the gene matches: 15. The germline CDR1 and CDR2 sequences are SNHLY and FYNNEI. The CDR3 loop is CASSFAEPREGSEQYF. DNA for the CDR3: TGTGCCAGCAGCTTTGCGGAGCCGCGGGAGGGCTCCGAGCAGTACTTC.

The rearrangement links TRBV29-1 to TRBJ2-7; TRBD1 aligns across 11 bases. CDR1 and CDR2 from the germline V gene are SQVTM and ANQGSEA. CDR3 length: 14 residues. V was clipped by 8 bases and J by 0 bases; unmatched bases: 6. DNA for the CDR3: TGCAGCATAGGACAGGGGGCTTCCTCCTACGAGCAGTACTTC. It codes for CSIGQGASSYEQYF.

The chain recombines TRBV19 with TRBJ2-1, with 7 bases fitting TRBD2. Trimming removed 1 base from V and 8 bases from J; junction bases left unmatched: 8. The CDR3 consists of 15 residues. In germline, CDR1 is LNHDA, CDR2 SQIVND (reference sequence). The CDR3 DNA follows: TGTGCCAGTAGTATAGGCAGGACTAGTCTGGATGAGCAGTTCTTC. It translates to CASSIGRTSLDEQFF.

The gene calls are TRBV7-2 and TRBJ2-1; D is perhaps TRBD1 (6 bases). CDR3 size: 16 residues. V was shortened by 2 bases and J by 6 bases, with 17 bases between the two germline ends. Per germline, CDR1 SGHTA and CDR2 FQGNSA. The CDR3 DNA is TGTGCCAGCAGCTTATTGGGCAGGGGATCTTTCAATGAGCAGTTCTTC. This gives the protein CASSLLGRGSFNEQFF. The variable domain in full, completed from reference TRBV7-2 and TRBJ2-1, reads GAGVSQSPSNKVTEKGKDVELRCDPISGHTALYWYRQSLGQGLEFLIYFQGNSAPDKSGLPSDRFSAERTGGSVSTLTIQRTQQEDSAVYLCASSLLGRGSFNEQFFGPGTRLTVL.

J is TRBJ1-4 and V is TRBV10-1; no reliable D call. Trimming left V 0 bases short and J 0 bases short, with 8 bases between. Germline assignment: CDR1 WNHNN and CDR2 SYGVQD (reference sequence). The CDR3 spans 16 residues. CDR3 residues: CASSESKGATNEKLFF. The CDR3 DNA sequence: TGCGCCAGCAGTGAGTCGAAAGGAGCAACTAATGAAAAACTGTTTTTT.

The rearrangement joins TRBV12-2 to TRBJ1-2. TRBV12-2 is labeled a pseudogene. The CDR3 contains 15 residues. The CDR3 reads CASHKVCRRSYGYTF. The CDR3 nucleotides read TGTGCAAGTCACAAGGTATGTCGCCGGAGCTATGGCTACACCTTC.

J is TRBJ2-1 and V is TRBV10-3; D may be TRBD2 (6 bases). CDR1 ENHRY and CDR2 SYGVKD come from the germline V gene. Trimming pared 4 bases from V and 6 bases from J, leaving 13 bases between. The CDR3 loop spans 14 amino acids. The CDR3 DNA reads TGTGCCATCAGTGGGGTGGGGGGTGGCAATGAGCAGTTCTTC. Its protein is CAISGVGGGNEQFF.

This clone has only one observation. The CDR3 DNA follows: TGTGCCTGGGCGGACTCGGCGGTGGTGGAGACCCAGTACTTC. It specifies CAWADSAVVETQYF. This chain joins TRBV30 and TRBJ2-5; D possibly corresponds to TRBD2 (5 bases). Germline CDR1 reads GTSNPN; CDR2 reads SVGIG (reference sequence). CDR3 size: 14 residues. V lost 5 bases and J lost 5, with 18 bases in between.

The J gene is TRBJ2-3, the V gene TRBV7-8, with 12 nucleotides matching TRBD1. With 2 bases clipped from V and 4 bases from J, the junction kept 10 bases outside the gene matches. Germline lookup yields CDR1 SGHVS and CDR2 FQNEAQ. This CDR3 comprises 18 residues. CDR3 amino acids: CASSLPRRDRGPADTQYF. CDR3 in DNA: TGTGCCAGCAGCTTACCAAGAAGGGACAGGGGGCCGGCAGATACGCAGTATTTT.